The T cell receptor beta chain described here comes from a study of blood T cell repertoires in COVID-19. Looking at the study overall: The United States, Italy and Spain provided the acute and convalescent COVID-19 samples. PBMCs, B-cell-depleted T cells, or T cells were the source of the cDNA or gDNA that made up the material.

Trimming left V 5 bases short and J 4 bases short, with 9 bases between. There are 13 residues in the CDR3. CDR1 MNHEY and CDR2 SVGAGI come from the germline V gene. As processed by the authors: Reference gene primers were amplified, and this amplification served to estimate nucleated cell counts. Produced via immunoSEQ multiplex PCR; TCRdb's table is partial and in-frame only. That table furnishes V, J and clone size, whereas the DNA furnished D and trimming. The sample shows roughly 220,000 clones, about four fifths of them seen only once. Patients in Seattle were enrolled during active infection, then followed longitudinally.

This sequence was found in a woman at least 80 years old with COVID-19, enrolled during active disease. Sequenced input: peripheral blood. The chain links TRBV6-5 to TRBJ2-1; D is possibly TRBD1 (5 bases). The chain's CDR3 is CASSPDSYNEQFF. DNA of the CDR3: TGTGCCAGCAGTCCCGACAGTTACAATGAGCAGTTCTTC.